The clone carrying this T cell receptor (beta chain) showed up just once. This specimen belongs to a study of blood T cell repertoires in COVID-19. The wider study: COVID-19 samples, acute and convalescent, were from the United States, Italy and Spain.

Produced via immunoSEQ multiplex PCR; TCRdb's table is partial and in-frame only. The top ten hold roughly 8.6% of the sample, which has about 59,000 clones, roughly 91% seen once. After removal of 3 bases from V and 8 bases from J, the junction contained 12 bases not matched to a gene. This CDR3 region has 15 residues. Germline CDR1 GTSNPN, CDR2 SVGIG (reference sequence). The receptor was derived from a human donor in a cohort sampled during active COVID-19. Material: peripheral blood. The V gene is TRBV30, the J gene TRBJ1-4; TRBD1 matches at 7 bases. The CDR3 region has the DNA TGTGCCTGGAGGAAGGGGGGACAGAGATTCGAAAAACTGTTTTTT. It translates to CAWRKGGQRFEKLFF.